The clone carrying this TCR beta chain has ten or more counts. The CDR3 extends over 17 amino acids. Germline V gives CDR1 SNHLY, CDR2 FYNNEI. The V and J ends lost 10 bases and 3 bases, in that order; junction bases with no gene match: 12. This record comes from a study of T cells after posttransplantation cyclophosphamide. Method: immunoSEQ multiplex PCR; TCRdb's copy keeps in-frame clones and lacks some. Altogether over 10,000 clones were found in the sample, and no singletons occur. Cyclophosphamide on days +3 and +4 followed busulfan-fludarabine conditioning and a marrow graft. The chain uses TRBV2 and TRBJ2-7, with TRBD2 matching 16 bases. The starting material was PBMCs, obtained after allogeneic stem cell transplant with posttransplant cyclophosphamide. This sequence originates from a female patient aged 35 to 55 who received an allogeneic stem cell transplant from an unrelated donor, was CMV-positive, and had acute GVHD only. Part of the T cell pool may stem from the graft donor. CDR3 residues: CATDSGLAGGPGYEQYF. DNA for the CDR3: TGTGCCACAGACTCGGGACTAGCGGGAGGGCCGGGCTACGAGCAGTACTTC.